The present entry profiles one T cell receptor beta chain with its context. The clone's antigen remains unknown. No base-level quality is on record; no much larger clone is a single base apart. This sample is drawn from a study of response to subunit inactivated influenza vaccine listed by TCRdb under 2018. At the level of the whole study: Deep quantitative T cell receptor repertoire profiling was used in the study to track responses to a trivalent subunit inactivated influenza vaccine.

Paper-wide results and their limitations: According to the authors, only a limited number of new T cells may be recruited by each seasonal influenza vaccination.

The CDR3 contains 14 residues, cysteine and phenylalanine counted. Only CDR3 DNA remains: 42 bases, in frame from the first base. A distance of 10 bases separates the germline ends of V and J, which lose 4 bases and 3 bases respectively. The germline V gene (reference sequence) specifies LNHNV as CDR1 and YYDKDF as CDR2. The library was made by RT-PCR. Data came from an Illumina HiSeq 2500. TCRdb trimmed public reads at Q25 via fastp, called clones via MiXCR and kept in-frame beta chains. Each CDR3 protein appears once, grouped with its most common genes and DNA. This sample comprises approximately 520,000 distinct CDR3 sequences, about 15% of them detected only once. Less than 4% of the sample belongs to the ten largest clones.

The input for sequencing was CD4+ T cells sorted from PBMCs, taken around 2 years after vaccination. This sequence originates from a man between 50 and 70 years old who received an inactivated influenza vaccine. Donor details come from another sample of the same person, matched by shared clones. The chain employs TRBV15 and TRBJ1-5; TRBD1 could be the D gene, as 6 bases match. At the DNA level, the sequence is TGTGCCACCAGCACCCGGGACATCAATCAGCCCCAGCATTTT. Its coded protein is CATSTRDINQPQHF. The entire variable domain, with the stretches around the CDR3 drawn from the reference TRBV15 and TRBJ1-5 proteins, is DAMVIQNPRYQVTQFGKPVTLSCSQTLNHNVMYWYQQKSSQAPKLLFHYYDKDFNNEADTPDNFQSRRPNTSFCFLDIRSPGLGDTAMYLCATSTRDINQPQHFGDGTRLSIL.